The 3 T cell receptor beta chains reported below all come from one sample, sequenced in a study of blood T cells in healthy people across ages. Combining a sample-barcoded 5' primer with a J-beta primer mix, a second PCR ran for roughly 7 to 12 cycles. Each CDR3 protein gets one entry after TCRdb re-called the 5' RACE reads with MiXCR. The table lists about 680,000 distinct CDR3 sequences, approximately 50% of them singletons. The sequenced sample was blood. These receptors were taken from a woman aged 55-69 years in good health.

Turning to this clonotype: A single base separates this from a much larger clone, so it may be a read error. V is TRBV12-3 or TRBV12-4 and J is TRBJ2-7; 7 bases align to TRBD2. V shed 6 bases and J 5 bases; nucleotides not matched to a gene: 10. The CDR3 spans 14 residues. The CDR3 loop is CASSPRTRHHEQYF. The CDR3 DNA sequence: TGTGCCAGCAGCCCTAGGACTAGACACCACGAGCAGTACTTC.

This clonotype was counted once. The DNA is left out, because the CDR3 cannot be placed on it with certainty; the CDR3 is given as TCRdb lists it. The chain recombines TRBV1 with TRBJ2-6; TRBD2 reflects the table's D call only, with no check against the DNA. TRBV1 is recorded as a pseudogene. Counting both end residues, the CDR3 totals 18 amino acids. The chain's CDR3 is CTSSQRLAVASGANVLTF.

This sequence joins TRBV29-1 and TRBJ1-1, with 8 bases identical to TRBD1. The germline V gene encodes CDR1 SQVTM and CDR2 ANQGSEA. J lost 5 bases, V lost 5 bases, and 7 bases had no gene match. CDR3 length: 13 residues. The CDR3 coding sequence is TGCAGCGTTTCCGACAGGGGTATTACTGAAGCTTTCTTT. It codes for CSVSDRGITEAFF.